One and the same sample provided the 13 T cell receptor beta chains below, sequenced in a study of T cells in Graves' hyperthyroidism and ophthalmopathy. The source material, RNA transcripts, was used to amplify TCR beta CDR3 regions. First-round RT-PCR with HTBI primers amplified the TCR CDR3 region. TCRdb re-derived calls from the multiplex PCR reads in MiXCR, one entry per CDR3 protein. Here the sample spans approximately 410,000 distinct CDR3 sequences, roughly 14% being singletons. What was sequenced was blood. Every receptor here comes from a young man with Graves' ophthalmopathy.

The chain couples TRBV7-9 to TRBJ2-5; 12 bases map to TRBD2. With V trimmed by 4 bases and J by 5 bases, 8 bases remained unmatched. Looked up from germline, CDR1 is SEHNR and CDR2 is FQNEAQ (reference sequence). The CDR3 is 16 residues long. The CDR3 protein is CASSSPRLAGGETQYF. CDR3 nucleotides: TGTGCCAGCAGCTCTCCCCGGCTAGCGGGGGGGGAGACCCAGTACTTC.

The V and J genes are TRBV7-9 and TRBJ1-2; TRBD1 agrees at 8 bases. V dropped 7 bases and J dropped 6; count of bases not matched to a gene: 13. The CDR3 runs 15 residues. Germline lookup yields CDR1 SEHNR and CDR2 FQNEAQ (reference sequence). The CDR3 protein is CASNSIFQGANGYTF. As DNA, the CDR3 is TGTGCCAGCAACTCCATTTTCCAGGGGGCTAATGGCTACACCTTC.

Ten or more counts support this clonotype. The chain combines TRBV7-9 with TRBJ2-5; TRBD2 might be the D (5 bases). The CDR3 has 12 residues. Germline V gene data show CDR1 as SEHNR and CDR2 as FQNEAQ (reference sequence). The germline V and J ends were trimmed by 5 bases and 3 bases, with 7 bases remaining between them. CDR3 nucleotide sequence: TGTGCCAGCAGCCGGGGAGAAGAGACCCAGTACTTC. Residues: CASSRGEETQYF.

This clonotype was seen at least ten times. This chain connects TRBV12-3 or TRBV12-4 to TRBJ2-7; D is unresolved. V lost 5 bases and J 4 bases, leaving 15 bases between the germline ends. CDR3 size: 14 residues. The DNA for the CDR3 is TGTGCCAGCAGTCCGAGCACAGCCCCTTACGAGCAGTACTTC. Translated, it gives CASSPSTAPYEQYF.

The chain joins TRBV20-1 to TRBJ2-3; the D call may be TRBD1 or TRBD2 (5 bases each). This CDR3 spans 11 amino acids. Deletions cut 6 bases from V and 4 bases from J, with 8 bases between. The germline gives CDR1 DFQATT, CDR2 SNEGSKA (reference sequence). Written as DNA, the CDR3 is TGCAGTGCCGGGACGGCAGATACGCAGTATTTT. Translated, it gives CSAGTADTQYF.

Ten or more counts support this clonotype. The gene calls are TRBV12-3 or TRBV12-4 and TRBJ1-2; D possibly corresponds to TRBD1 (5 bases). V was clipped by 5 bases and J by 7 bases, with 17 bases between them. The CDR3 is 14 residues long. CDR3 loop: CASSPRGEVGGYTF. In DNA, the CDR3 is TGTGCCAGCAGTCCCCGGGGGGAGGTAGGTGGCTACACCTTC.

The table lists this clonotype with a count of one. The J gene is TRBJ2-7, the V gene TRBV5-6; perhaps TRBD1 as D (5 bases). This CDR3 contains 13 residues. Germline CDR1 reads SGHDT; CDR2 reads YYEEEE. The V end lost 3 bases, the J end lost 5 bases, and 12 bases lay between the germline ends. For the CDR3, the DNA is TGTGCCAGCAGCTCCCAGGGATACGACGAGCAGTACTTC. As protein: CASSSQGYDEQYF.

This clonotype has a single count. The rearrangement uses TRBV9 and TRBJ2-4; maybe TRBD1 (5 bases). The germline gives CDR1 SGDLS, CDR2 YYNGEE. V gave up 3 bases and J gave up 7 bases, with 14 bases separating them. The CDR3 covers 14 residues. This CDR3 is CASSAGLQGNIQYF. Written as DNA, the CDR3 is TGTGCCAGCAGCGCGGGTCTCCAGGGTAACATTCAGTACTTC.

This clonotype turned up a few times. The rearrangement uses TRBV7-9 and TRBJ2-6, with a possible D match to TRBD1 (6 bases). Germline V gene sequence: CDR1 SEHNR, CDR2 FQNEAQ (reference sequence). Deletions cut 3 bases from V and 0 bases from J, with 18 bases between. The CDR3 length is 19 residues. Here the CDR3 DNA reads TGTGCCAGCAGCTTCCCTGGGGGCGGCCCTCCCTCTGGGGCCAACGTCCTGACTTTC. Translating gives CASSFPGGGPPSGANVLTF.

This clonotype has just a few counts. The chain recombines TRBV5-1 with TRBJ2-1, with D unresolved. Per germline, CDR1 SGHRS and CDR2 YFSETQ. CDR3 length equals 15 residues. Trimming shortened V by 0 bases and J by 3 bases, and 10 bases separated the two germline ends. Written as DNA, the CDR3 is TGCGCCAGCAGCTTGGCCGGTGCATACTACAATGAGCAGTTCTTC. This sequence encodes CASSLAGAYYNEQFF.

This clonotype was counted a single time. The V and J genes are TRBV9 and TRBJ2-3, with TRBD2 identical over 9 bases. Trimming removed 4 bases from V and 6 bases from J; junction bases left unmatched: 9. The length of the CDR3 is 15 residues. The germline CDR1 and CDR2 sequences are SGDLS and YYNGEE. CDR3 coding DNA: TGTGCCAGCAGCCTAGTTAGCGGGAGTGGGGATACGCAGTATTTT. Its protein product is CASSLVSGSGDTQYF.

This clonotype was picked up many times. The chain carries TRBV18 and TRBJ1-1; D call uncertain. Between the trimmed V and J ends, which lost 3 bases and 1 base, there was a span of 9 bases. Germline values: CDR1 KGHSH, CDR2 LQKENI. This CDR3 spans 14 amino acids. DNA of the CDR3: TGTGCCAGCTCACCTCTGCGAAAGAACACTGAAGCTTTCTTT. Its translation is CASSPLRKNTEAFF.

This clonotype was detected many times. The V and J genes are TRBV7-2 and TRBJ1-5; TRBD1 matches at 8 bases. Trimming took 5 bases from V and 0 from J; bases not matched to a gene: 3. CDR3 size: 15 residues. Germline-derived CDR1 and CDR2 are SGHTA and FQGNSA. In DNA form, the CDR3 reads TGTGCCAGCAGCATCGACAGGGGTAGCAATCAGCCCCAGCATTTT. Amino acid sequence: CASSIDRGSNQPQHF.